This TCR beta chain was documented in a study of regulatory T cells in long-lasting Graves disease. The time point here: persistent/refractory GD, antithyroid drugs over 5 years with positive TRAb. The TCR library was made from RNA that had been extracted from PBMCs in TRIzol. Researchers made TCR beta libraries by using iRepertoire HTBI primers and running Arm-PCR on CDR3 regions. MiXCR, run by TCRdb on the multiplex PCR reads, gives a single entry per CDR3 protein. Seen here are over 350,000 distinct CDR3 sequences, about 20% observed once, and the top ten hold less than 25%. CDR3 length equals 16 residues. V lost 0 bases, J lost 6 bases, and 9 bases stayed unmatched. The germline V gene encodes CDR1 DFQATT and CDR2 SNEGSKA (reference sequence).

The sequence derives from a female donor with Graves disease. J is TRBJ1-5 and V is TRBV20-1, with 9 bases identical to TRBD1. Sequenced material: peripheral blood mononuclear cells (PBMCs), taken when the disease was refractory, from a patient treated with antithyroid drugs. CDR3 DNA: TGCAGTGCTAGAGATGGGACAGGGCCAGGCAGTCAGCCCCAGCATTTT. Its translation: CSARDGTGPGSQPQHF.